This T cell receptor (beta chain) was sequenced during a study of control samples from healthy donors and cancer patients. The length of the CDR3 is 11 residues. Trimming left V 2 bases short and J 6 bases short, with 6 bases between. Germline-derived CDR1 and CDR2 are SGHRS and YFSETQ. Generated by immunoSEQ multiplex PCR, the TCRdb table keeps only in-frame clones and is missing some. The sample has roughly 100,000 clones; 80% to 95% are singletons. Sequencing used blood. The chain links TRBV5-1 to TRBJ2-7; D is ambiguous. The sequence was collected from a human donor in good health. The donor label of this sample is uncertain. The CDR3 sequence is CASSFRGEQYF. CDR3 nucleotide sequence: TGCGCCAGCAGCTTCCGCGGCGAGCAGTACTTC.